This is a list of T cell receptor beta chains from one sample in a study of blood T cell repertoires in COVID-19. Clones were sequenced by immunoSEQ multiplex PCR, and TCRdb holds only the in-frame ones, with some missing. The data show roughly 140,000 clones, approximately 80% seen once. Sequenced sample: PBMCs or T cells enriched from blood (not recorded which). The receptors originated from a woman aged 35 to 49 who had recovered from COVID-19. Both conserved end residues are part of each CDR3. D genes are given only for firm matches. The size entry is marked missing in some rows and otherwise reads once, few, many or a size class.

>16|TRBV9|TRBD2|-|TRBJ2-5
TGTGCCAGCAGCGAACGTGGAGCGGGGTTTTTGGAGACCCAGTACTTC
CASSERGAGFLETQYF
>13|TRBV27|-|-|TRBJ2-7
TGTGCCAGCAGTTTATCGCAGGGTTACGAGCAGTACTTC
CASSLSQGYEQYF
>15|TRBV5-6|TRBD1|-|TRBJ2-7
TGTGCCAGCAGCACCGCCGGGACAGGGGGTTCCGAGCAGTACTTC
CASSTAGTGGSEQYF
>15|TRBV7-8|TRBD1|-|TRBJ1-1
TGTGCCAGCAGCAACCCGACAGGGAATATTATTGAAGCTTTCTTT
CASSNPTGNIIEAFF
>15|TRBV5-4|TRBD2|-|TRBJ2-1
TGTGCCAGCAGCTGGACTAGCGGGAGTATCAATGAGCAGTTCTTC
CASSWTSGSINEQFF
>15|TRBV27|TRBD1|-|TRBJ1-6
TGTGCCAGCACCCCCCTGGGACAGTCTAATTCACCCCTCCACTTT
CASTPLGQSNSPLHF
>13|TRBV5-8|-|-|TRBJ1-5
TGTGCCAGCAGACCTCCGGGAGACCGCGTCCAGCATTTT
CASRPPGDRVQHF
>15|TRBV13|TRBD2|-|TRBJ2-7
TGTGCCAGCAGCTCCTCCGGGACTAGCGGCTACGAGCAGTACTTC
CASSSSGTSGYEQYF
>14|TRBV10-2|TRBD1|-|TRBJ1-5
TGCGCCAGCAGCGAAGACAGGGGTATACAGCCCCAGCATTTT
CASSEDRGIQPQHF
>16|TRBV5-4|-|-|TRBJ1-2
TGTGCCAGCAGCCCAAGGGGGGGTTCGGCGGACTATGGCTACACCTTC
CASSPRGGSADYGYTF
>15|TRBV6-5|TRBD2|-|TRBJ2-2
TGTGCCAGCAGTCAGATAGCGGGGAACACCGGGGAGCTGTTTTTT
CASSQIAGNTGELFF
>16|TRBV11-2|TRBD2|-|TRBJ2-2
TGTGCCAGCAGCCCCCTGGGAGGGCAGTCCGCCGGGGAGCTGTTTTTT
CASSPLGGQSAGELFF
>15|TRBV9|TRBD2|-|TRBJ2-2
TGTGCCAGCAGATACAGCGGGGTCAACACCGGGGAGCTGTTTTTT
CASRYSGVNTGELFF
>13|TRBV30|-|once|TRBJ2-3
TGTGCCTGGACGGGACTCAATCCTGGTACGCAGTATTTT
CAWTGLNPGTQYF
>16|TRBV7-8|TRBD2|-|TRBJ2-1
TGTGCCAGCACCCAGGGGGTTAGCGGGAGAGTCAGCGAGCAGTTCTTC
CASTQGVSGRVSEQFF
>11|TRBV20-1|-|-|TRBJ2-1
TGCAGTGCTTCTAGCAGCAGGGGACAGTTCTTC
CSASSSRGQFF
>15|TRBV6-5|TRBD1|-|TRBJ1-1
TGTGCCAGCAGTAAGGGACAGGGTTGGGGCACTGAAGCTTTCTTT
CASSKGQGWGTEAFF
>17|TRBV18|TRBD1|few|TRBJ1-5
TGTGCCAGCTCACCAGCCCATGACAGGGGTCGCAATCAGCCCCAGCATTTT
CASSPAHDRGRNQPQHF
>14|TRBV7-9|TRBD1|-|TRBJ1-6
TGTGCCAGCAGCTTGACAGGGCCAGATTCACCCCTCCACTTT
CASSLTGPDSPLHF
>12|TRBV6-5|TRBD2|once|TRBJ2-3
TGTGCCACCGGGAGGGTGACAGATACGCAGTATTTT
CATGRVTDTQYF